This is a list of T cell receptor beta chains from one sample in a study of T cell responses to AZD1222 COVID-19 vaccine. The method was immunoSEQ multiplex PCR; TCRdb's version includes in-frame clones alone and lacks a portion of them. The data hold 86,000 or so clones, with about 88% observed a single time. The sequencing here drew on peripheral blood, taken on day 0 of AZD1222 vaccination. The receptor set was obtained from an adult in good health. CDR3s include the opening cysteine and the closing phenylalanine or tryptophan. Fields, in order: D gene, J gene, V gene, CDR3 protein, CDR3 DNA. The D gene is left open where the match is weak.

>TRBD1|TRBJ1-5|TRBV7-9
CASSAQGSNQPQHF
TGTGCCAGCAGCGCACAGGGGAGCAATCAGCCCCAGCATTTT
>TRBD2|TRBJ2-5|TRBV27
CASSSGLGLTQYF
TGTGCCAGCAGTTCGGGACTAGGGTTGACCCAGTACTTC
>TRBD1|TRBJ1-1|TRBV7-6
CASSLERRTGWNEAFF
TGTGCCAGCAGCTTAGAACGACGGACAGGGTGGAATGAAGCTTTCTTT
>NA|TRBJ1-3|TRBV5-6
CASNYWRTEDSGNTIYF
TGTGCCAGCAACTATTGGAGGACAGAAGACTCTGGAAACACCATATATTTT
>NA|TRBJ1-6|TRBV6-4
CASSDSRHSPLHF
TGTGCCAGCAGTGACTCGCGTCATTCACCCCTCCACTTT
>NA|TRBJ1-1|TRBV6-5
CASSYGGMNTEAFF
TGTGCCAGCAGTTACGGTGGGATGAACACTGAAGCTTTCTTT
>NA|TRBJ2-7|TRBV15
CATGEGWGRVDEQYF
TGTGCCACAGGGGAGGGTTGGGGGCGCGTGGACGAGCAGTACTTC
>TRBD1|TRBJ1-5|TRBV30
CACRANTGGFQPQHF
TGTGCCTGCCGAGCCAATACAGGGGGCTTTCAGCCCCAGCATTTT
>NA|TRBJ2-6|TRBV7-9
CASSFYETASGANVLTF
TGTGCCAGCAGCTTTTACGAGACGGCCTCTGGGGCCAACGTCCTGACTTTC
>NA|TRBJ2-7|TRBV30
CAWSNLGEQYF
TGTGCCTGGAGTAACTTAGGGGAGCAGTACTTC
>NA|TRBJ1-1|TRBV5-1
CASSLAQTGLNTEAFF
TGCGCCAGCAGCTTGGCGCAAACAGGGTTGAACACTGAAGCTTTCTTT
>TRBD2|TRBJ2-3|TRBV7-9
CASSGRVNKSADTQYF
TGTGCCAGCAGTGGGAGGGTCAATAAGTCAGCAGATACGCAGTATTTT